The entry below describes one TCR beta chain. This sample is drawn from a study of blood T cell repertoires in COVID-19. TCRdb keeps only in-frame clones here, not all; method: immunoSEQ multiplex PCR. The table includes more than 95,000 clones, roughly nine tenths detected once. Trimming removed 4 bases from V and 2 bases from J; junction bases left unmatched: 2. The germline V gene encodes CDR1 MNHEY and CDR2 SVGAGI. CDR3 length: 15 residues. This clonotype was obtained from a human donor in a cohort sampled during active COVID-19. Sequenced input: peripheral blood. V and J are TRBV6-5 and TRBJ2-3, with 11 bases matching TRBD2. CDR3 residues: CASSSLAGVTDTQYF. CDR3 nucleotides: TGTGCCAGCAGTTCACTAGCGGGGGTCACAGATACGCAGTATTTT.